This entry lists 30 T cell receptor beta chains sequenced from one sample in a study of cytomegalovirus exposure and HLA in healthy donors. Primers: 60 Vbeta forward and 13 Jbeta reverse. Using immunoSEQ multiplex PCR, the repertoire was profiled, and TCRdb retains in-frame clones only, with some absent. The table shows 55,000 to 65,000 clones, with approximately 80% occurring only once. Sequencing was performed on PBMCs. These receptors came from a human donor in good health.

The gene calls are TRBV27 and TRBJ1-2; the match to TRBD1 covers 10 bases. Germline assignment: CDR1 MNHEY and CDR2 SMNVEV (reference sequence). The CDR3 extends over 17 amino acids. After removal of 5 bases from V and 7 bases from J, the junction contained 16 bases not matched to a gene. CDR3: CASSHTTGGVTVSGYTF. For the CDR3, the DNA is TGTGCCAGCAGTCACACGACAGGGGGCGTGACAGTAAGTGGCTACACCTTC.

This sequence joins TRBV2 and TRBJ2-5; D remains ambiguous. CDR3 size: 10 residues. The germline gives CDR1 SNHLY, CDR2 FYNNEI. Trimming stripped 8 bases from V and 5 bases from J, with 6 bases between. The CDR3 coding sequence is TGTGCCAGCGGGCGTGAGACCCAGTACTTC. The encoded protein is CASGRETQYF.

The chain uses TRBV28 and TRBJ2-3, with TRBD2 matching 12 bases. The CDR3 extends over 16 amino acids. Germline loops: CDR1 MDHEN, CDR2 SYDVKM. Trimming removed 1 base from V and 5 bases from J; junction bases left unmatched: 4. The CDR3 here is CASSLLTSGSLDTQYF. The CDR3 DNA reads as TGTGCCAGCAGTTTATTGACTAGCGGGAGCTTAGATACGCAGTATTTT.

Only one count was recorded for this clone. The V and J genes are TRBV9 and TRBJ2-1; 7 bases align to TRBD2. CDR3 length: 18 residues. Germline V gene lookup returns CDR1 SGDLS and CDR2 YYNGEE. Losses at the gene ends were 1 base for V and 7 bases for J; bases not matched to a gene: 17. The CDR3: CASSVQTPTELAPNEQFF. The CDR3 DNA follows: TGTGCCAGCAGCGTACAGACCCCAACCGAACTAGCGCCGAATGAGCAGTTCTTC.

The CDR3 sequence: CASSESQEGASSPLHF. DNA for the CDR3: TGTGCCAGCAGTGAATCTCAGGAGGGGGCCTCATCACCCCTCCACTTT. The gene calls are TRBV25-1 and TRBJ1-6; the match to TRBD1 covers 7 bases. Per the germline V gene, CDR1 is MGHDK and CDR2 is SYGVNS. J gave up 10 bases and V 1 base, and 10 bases lay outside the gene matches. The CDR3 is 16 residues long.

The chain is built from TRBV7-2 and TRBJ2-1; 7 bases agree with TRBD2. V shed 6 bases, J shed 6 bases, and the junction held 8 bases outside the gene matches. The CDR3 has 14 amino acids. Germline CDR1 is SGHTA and CDR2 is FQGNSA. The CDR3 reads CASRTAGVVNEQFF. The CDR3 DNA reads TGTGCCAGCAGGACCGCGGGAGTGGTCAATGAGCAGTTCTTC.

V and J are TRBV4-3 and TRBJ2-1; D is perhaps TRBD2 (5 bases). Germline loops: CDR1 LGHNA, CDR2 YSLEER. The CDR3 loop spans 16 amino acids. Trimming pared 2 bases from V and 7 bases from J, leaving 18 bases between. In DNA, the CDR3 is TGCGCCAGCAGCCAACAAAATACGGGAATAGAGAATGAGCAGTTCTTC. This encodes CASSQQNTGIENEQFF.

This chain joins TRBV7-2 and TRBJ2-2, with 12 nucleotides matching TRBD1. This CDR3 region has 16 residues. Germline V gene data show CDR1 as SGHTA and CDR2 as FQGNSA. With 4 bases clipped from V and 2 bases from J, the junction kept 2 bases outside the gene matches. CDR3 sequence (DNA): TGTGCCAGCAGCTCGGGACAGGGGGCTAACACCGGGGAGCTGTTTTTT. It translates to CASSSGQGANTGELFF.

CDR3 sequence (DNA): TGTGCCAGCAGTTACGGGCGGCGGGGCAATGAGCAGTTCTTC. Translated, it gives CASSYGRRGNEQFF. The chain has TRBV6-5 and TRBJ2-1, with D perhaps TRBD2 (6 bases). With 2 bases removed from V and 6 bases from J, the gap between germline ends came to 11 bases. The germline V gene encodes CDR1 MNHEY and CDR2 SVGAGI. The length of the CDR3 is 14 residues.

This clone was found a few times. The sample has other DNA sequences that encode this CDR3 too. The chain combines TRBV9 with TRBJ1-2; the match to TRBD1 covers 7 bases. With 3 bases clipped from V and 7 bases from J, the junction kept 3 bases outside the gene matches. The CDR3 totals 12 residues. CDR1 and CDR2 from the germline V gene are SGDLS and YYNGEE. The CDR3 region has the DNA TGTGCCAGCAGCGCCACAGGGGTTGGCTACACCTTC. Its protein product is CASSATGVGYTF. Looking up the rest from reference TRBV9 and TRBJ1-2 gives the full variable domain: DSGVTQTPKHLITATGQRVTLRCSPRSGDLSVYWYQQSLDQGLQFLIQYYNGEERAKGNILERFSAQQFPDLHSELNLSSLELGDSALYFCASSATGVGYTFGSGTRLTVV.

The chain has TRBV9 and TRBJ2-5, with 8 bases that match TRBD2. The CDR3 covers 16 residues. Per germline, CDR1 SGDLS and CDR2 YYNGEE. The junction had 9 bases not matched to a gene; V was cut back by 0 bases and J by 5 bases. Here the CDR3 reads CASSVGAGGRPETQYF. The CDR3, as DNA: TGTGCCAGCAGCGTAGGCGCGGGGGGCCGCCCGGAGACCCAGTACTTC.

The chain recombines TRBV27 with TRBJ2-5; 8 bases align to TRBD1. J lost 5 bases, V lost 5 bases, and 4 bases had no gene match. Germline V gene data show CDR1 as MNHEY and CDR2 as SMNVEV (reference sequence). The CDR3 sequence is 13 residues long. In DNA, the CDR3 is TGTGCCAGCAGTACAGGGGGGAGGGAGACCCAGTACTTC. Translation gives CASSTGGRETQYF.

V and J are TRBV7-2 and TRBJ2-1; 9 bases map to TRBD2. V shed 3 bases and J 5 bases; nucleotides not matched to a gene: 2. The length of the CDR3 is 14 residues. Germline V gives CDR1 SGHTA, CDR2 FQGNSA. CDR3 residues: CASSFSGGHNEQFF. CDR3 sequence (DNA): TGTGCCAGCAGCTTTAGCGGGGGCCACAATGAGCAGTTCTTC.

The chain carries TRBV13 and TRBJ2-1; TRBD1 matches 9 bases. This CDR3 is built from 15 residues. Germline lookup yields CDR1 PRHDT and CDR2 FYEKMQ (reference sequence). The J segment lost 6 bases and the V segment lost 4 bases, leaving 7 bases of the junction unmatched. The CDR3 is CASSSYRGQVNEQFF. The CDR3 region has the DNA TGTGCCAGCAGCTCTTACAGGGGGCAGGTCAATGAGCAGTTCTTC.

The genes are TRBV15 and TRBJ2-5; D is uncertain. The CDR3 extends over 12 amino acids. V lost 5 bases and J 5 bases, leaving 9 bases between the germline ends. Germline V gene data show CDR1 as LNHNV and CDR2 as YYDKDF (reference sequence). CDR3 sequence reads: CATSVPQETQYF. The CDR3 DNA reads TGTGCCACCAGCGTCCCCCAGGAGACCCAGTACTTC.

J is TRBJ1-2 and V is TRBV4-2, with no clear D. The CDR3 consists of 13 residues. V was clipped by 6 bases and J by 1 base, with 9 bases between them. Germline lookup yields CDR1 LGHNA and CDR2 YNFKEQ. The CDR3 sequence is CASREISNYGYTF. The CDR3 DNA is TGTGCCAGCAGGGAGATAAGTAACTATGGCTACACCTTC.

This rearrangement joins TRBV5-1 to TRBJ1-2; D might be TRBD1 (6 bases). Trimming left V 0 bases short and J 0 bases short, with 18 bases between. The CDR3 spans 18 residues. Germline V CDR1 and CDR2: SGHRS, YFSETQ. CDR3 loop: CASSLAPGRGLANYGYTF. Written as DNA, the CDR3 is TGCGCCAGCAGCTTGGCCCCGGGCAGGGGTTTAGCTAACTATGGCTACACCTTC.

This chain joins TRBV29-1 and TRBJ2-3; TRBD1 agrees at 7 bases. With V trimmed by 3 bases and J by 6 bases, 9 bases remained unmatched. The CDR3 length is 14 residues. Germline V gives CDR1 SQVTM, CDR2 ANQGSEA. CDR3 coding DNA: TGCAGCGTTGAGGAAGACAGGGTTGGGGATACGCAGTATTTT. Protein: CSVEEDRVGDTQYF.

The chain employs TRBV14 and TRBJ1-1; D not certain. Germline-derived CDR1 and CDR2 are SGHDN and FVKESK. CDR3 size: 16 residues. Between the trimmed V and J ends, which lost 4 bases and 2 bases, there was a span of 17 bases. Here the CDR3 DNA reads TGTGCCAGCAGCCCAGTCGGGAGTATAACTAACACTGAAGCTTTCTTT. Translated, it gives CASSPVGSITNTEAFF.

This chain uses TRBV10-3 with TRBJ2-1; 10 nucleotides match TRBD1. Germline V gene data show CDR1 as ENHRY and CDR2 as SYGVKD. With 7 bases clipped from V and 7 bases from J, the junction kept 19 bases outside the gene matches. The CDR3 sequence is 18 residues long. CDR3 protein: CAIKRQGAGREQGNEQFF. In nucleotides, the CDR3 is TGTGCCATCAAGCGACAGGGGGCTGGGCGGGAGCAGGGAAATGAGCAGTTCTTC.

The chain combines TRBV5-1 with TRBJ2-1; 8 bases are a match to TRBD2. The CDR3 totals 14 residues. The germline gives CDR1 SGHRS, CDR2 YFSETQ. After removal of 7 bases from V and 4 bases from J, the junction contained 7 bases not matched to a gene. This chain's CDR3 is CASRNGGAYNEQFF. CDR3 nucleotides: TGCGCCAGCCGGAACGGGGGGGCGTACAATGAGCAGTTCTTC. Based on the CDR3 plus reference TRBV5-1 and TRBJ2-1, the full variable domain is KAGVTQTPRYLIKTRGQQVTLSCSPISGHRSVSWYQQTPGQGLQFLFEYFSETQRNKGNFPGRFSGRQFSNSRSEMNVSTLELGDSALYLCASRNGGAYNEQFFGPGTRLTVL.

The chain joins TRBV28 to TRBJ2-7, with D possibly TRBD2 on 5 matching bases. This CDR3 comprises 12 residues. Germline CDR1 is MDHEN and CDR2 is SYDVKM. Between the trimmed V and J ends, which lost 10 bases and 2 bases, there was a span of 12 bases. DNA of the CDR3: TGTGCCACCCAAATCGGGGCCTACGAGCAGTACTTC. This codes for CATQIGAYEQYF.

The CDR3, as DNA: TGTGCCAGTTGGGGGGGGAACACTGAAGCTTTCTTT. It codes for CASWGGNTEAFF. The J gene is TRBJ1-1, the V gene TRBV19; a weak D match, TRBD1 (5 bases). The CDR3 spans 12 residues. V was shortened by 8 bases and J by 1 base, with 8 bases between the two germline ends. Germline-derived CDR1 and CDR2 are LNHDA and SQIVND (reference sequence).

This clone was observed once. The chain uses TRBV5-1 and TRBJ2-2; TRBD1 agrees at 11 bases. In germline, CDR1 is SGHRS, CDR2 YFSETQ. Unmatched junction bases numbered 11, after V lost 0 bases and J lost 1 base. The length of the CDR3 is 20 residues. The CDR3 region has the DNA TGCGCCAGCAGCTTGGACAGGGGACAGGGGGATCCGAGGAACACCGGGGAGCTGTTTTTT. This encodes CASSLDRGQGDPRNTGELFF.

The rearrangement links TRBV5-4 to TRBJ2-3; D might be TRBD1 (6 bases). The CDR3 extends over 20 amino acids. In germline, CDR1 is SGHNT, CDR2 YYREEE (reference sequence). Trimming removed 0 bases from V and 1 base from J, with 24 bases in between. The CDR3, as DNA: TGTGCCAGCAGCTTGGTCCCCAGGGGTCTCGCCGGGACCCGCACAGATACGCAGTATTTT. Its translation is CASSLVPRGLAGTRTDTQYF.

The V gene is TRBV6-1, the J gene TRBJ2-3; TRBD1 matches 8 bases. The CDR3 length is 15 residues. Germline CDR1 is MNHNS and CDR2 is SASEGT. V shed 6 bases and J 0 bases; nucleotides not matched to a gene: 5. This CDR3 reads CASRLTGASTDTQYF. CDR3 nucleotides: TGTGCCAGCAGATTGACAGGGGCTAGCACAGATACGCAGTATTTT.

The chain has TRBV10-3 and TRBJ2-7; 7 bases are a match to TRBD2. This CDR3 region has 14 residues. Germline values: CDR1 ENHRY, CDR2 SYGVKD. J gave up 6 bases and V 6 bases, and 11 bases lay outside the gene matches. CDR3 bases: TGTGCCATCAGGGGGGAGGGGCTCGGTGTCGAGCAGTACTTC. Amino acids: CAIRGEGLGVEQYF.

The chain uses TRBV23-1 and TRBJ2-7, with no clear D. TRBV23-1 belongs to the ORF category, with a function that is uncertain. V lost 3 bases, J lost 2 bases, and 11 bases lay in between. The CDR3 spans 14 residues. This CDR3 is CASSQHCPAYEQYF. As DNA, the CDR3 is TGCGCCAGCAGTCAGCACTGCCCCGCCTACGAGCAGTACTTC.

This clone was seen more than once but under ten times. V usage is TRBV6-5 and J usage is TRBJ2-5; a possible D gene is TRBD2 (5 bases). The CDR3 length is 14 residues. Germline V gives CDR1 MNHEY, CDR2 SVGAGI. Trimming removed 7 bases from V and 4 bases from J, with 16 bases in between. The CDR3: CASTDLKRAETQYF. In nucleotides, the CDR3 is TGTGCCAGCACGGACCTTAAGAGGGCAGAGACCCAGTACTTC.

The V call is TRBV28, the J call TRBJ1-1, with a weak D call TRBD1 (5 bases). The CDR3 is made up of 16 amino acids. In germline, CDR1 is MDHEN, CDR2 SYDVKM. Trimming took 3 bases from V and 1 from J, leaving 15 bases between them. DNA for the CDR3: TGTGCCAGCAGTTTCTCGGGGGGTCGAACGAACACTGAAGCTTTCTTT. Its translation is CASSFSGGRTNTEAFF.